What follows are 23 T cell receptor beta chains derived from one specimen sequenced in a study of shared clonotypes between healthy human individuals. The method was immunoSEQ multiplex PCR; TCRdb's version includes in-frame clones alone and lacks a portion of them. This sample has under 1,900,000 clones, with around 98.5% found just once. Sequencing was carried out using naive CD4+ T cells sorted from blood. The subset was: CD45RA+ positively selected. The receptor set was obtained from a young man in good health.

The genes are TRBV4-1 and TRBJ2-7, with D possibly matching TRBD1 (5 bases). CDR3 length: 15 residues. V lost 0 bases and J 3 bases, leaving 12 bases between the germline ends. Per the germline V gene, CDR1 is MGHRA and CDR2 is YSYEKL. CDR3 nucleotides: TGCGCCAGCAGCCAAGATGGGCAGGGTTACTACGAGCAGTACTTC. Translation gives CASSQDGQGYYEQYF.

The V call is TRBV6-5, the J call TRBJ2-7, with a possible D match to TRBD1 (5 bases). Germline loops: CDR1 MNHEY, CDR2 SVGAGI. The CDR3 is made up of 14 amino acids. V was shortened by 2 bases and J by 6 bases, with 14 bases between the two germline ends. The CDR3 DNA follows: TGTGCCAGCAGTTACACGTACGAAAGGGGCGAGCAGTACTTC. Amino acids: CASSYTYERGEQYF.

The chain recombines TRBV30 with TRBJ1-1, with D hard to call. CDR1 is GTSNPN, CDR2 SVGIG, per germline (reference sequence). The CDR3 has 14 residues. V lost 1 base and J lost 2, with 11 bases in between. This CDR3 reads CAWSEGGPNTEAFF. The CDR3 DNA reads as TGTGCCTGGAGTGAAGGTGGCCCAAACACTGAAGCTTTCTTT.

The chain is built from TRBV2 and TRBJ1-3, with D hard to call. Germline V lookup: CDR1 SNHLY, CDR2 FYNNEI. The CDR3 totals 12 residues. V was shortened by 8 bases and J by 0 bases, with 5 bases between the two germline ends. The CDR3 DNA reads as TGTGCCAGCCAAAGCTCTGGAAACACCATATATTTT. Translated: CASQSSGNTIYF.

The chain combines TRBV10-1 with TRBJ2-3; TRBD2 aligns across 8 bases. The CDR3 is 14 residues long. Germline V lookup: CDR1 WNHNN, CDR2 SYGVQD (reference sequence). J gave up 3 bases and V 10 bases, and 9 bases lay outside the gene matches. CDR3 amino acids: CANPGGEGTDTQYF. The CDR3 DNA sequence: TGCGCCAACCCGGGGGGGGAGGGTACAGATACGCAGTATTTT.

In this sample, this clone turned up once. The chain links TRBV15 to TRBJ1-2; D might be TRBD1 (5 bases). The CDR3 covers 12 residues. From germline, CDR1 is LNHNV and CDR2 YYDKDF (reference sequence). Trimming took off 3 bases at V and 14 bases at J, with 16 bases between the two ends. This CDR3 is CATSREDSHGTF. CDR3 DNA: TGTGCCACCAGCAGGGAAGACAGCCACGGGACCTTC.

V and J are TRBV5-4 and TRBJ2-2; TRBD2 aligns across 9 bases. CDR1 is SGHNT and CDR2 is YYREEE in the germline V gene (reference sequence). V lost 4 bases and J lost 4; bases outside the gene matches: 11. The CDR3 consists of 17 residues. CDR3 nucleotides: TGTGCCAGCAGCCCCAGACTGTTAGCGGGAGTCACCGGGGAGCTGTTTTTT. This codes for CASSPRLLAGVTGELFF.

The genes are TRBV5-4 and TRBJ2-3; 10 bases agree with TRBD2. CDR1 SGHNT and CDR2 YYREEE come from the germline V gene (reference sequence). V dropped 2 bases and J dropped 1; count of bases not matched to a gene: 7. The CDR3 has 17 residues. The CDR3 spells CASSFDPGTSGTDTQYF. CDR3 DNA sequence: TGTGCCAGCAGCTTTGACCCCGGGACTAGCGGCACAGATACGCAGTATTTT.

The chain carries TRBV7-9 and TRBJ1-3, with D possibly being TRBD1 (6 bases). Looked up from germline, CDR1 is SEHNR and CDR2 is FQNEAQ (reference sequence). The V gene lost 5 bases and the J gene lost 4 bases, with 15 bases spanning the gap. This CDR3 spans 15 amino acids. As DNA, the CDR3 is TGTGCCAGCAGCGCCGGCAGGACAGTGGGAAACACCATATATTTT. Translated, it gives CASSAGRTVGNTIYF.

This chain uses TRBV5-1 with TRBJ2-3; D is ambiguous. V lost 0 bases and J lost 4, with 3 bases in between. CDR3 size: 12 residues. CDR1 is SGHRS, CDR2 YFSETQ, per germline. CDR3 bases: TGCGCCAGCAGCTTGGCGGCAGATACGCAGTATTTT. Amino acids: CASSLAADTQYF.

The V call is TRBV29-1, the J call TRBJ2-3, with 9 bases fitting TRBD2. This CDR3 is 14 amino acids long. The V gene's germline CDR1 is SQVTM and CDR2 ANQGSEA. Trimming at V came to 3 bases and at J to 1 base, leaving 2 bases not matched to a gene. The CDR3 is CSVDPSGGTDTQYF. CDR3 in DNA: TGCAGCGTTGACCCTAGCGGGGGCACAGATACGCAGTATTTT.

The V and J genes are TRBV18 and TRBJ1-1; D unresolved. Trimming removed 5 bases from V and 0 bases from J, with 19 bases in between. Germline values: CDR1 KGHSH, CDR2 LQKENI. This CDR3 has 17 amino acids. CDR3 nucleotides: TGTGCCAGCTCAGGCCTTCTTGTCCAGACACTGAACACTGAAGCTTTCTTT. Protein sequence: CASSGLLVQTLNTEAFF.

The chain couples TRBV10-3 to TRBJ1-5, with 9 positions matching TRBD1. CDR1 and CDR2 (germline): ENHRY, SYGVKD. V gave up 6 bases and J gave up 4 bases; unmatched junction bases: 10. The CDR3 loop spans 16 amino acids. CDR3 nucleotide sequence: TGTGCCATCAGCCCGACCACAGACAGGGGGAATCAGCCCCAGCATTTT. It translates to CAISPTTDRGNQPQHF.

In the case of this clone: Within the sample, other DNA sequences also encode this same CDR3. The chain uses TRBV6-5 and TRBJ1-5; possible D gene TRBD1, 5 bases. The CDR3 covers 13 residues. V gave up 2 bases and J gave up 7 bases, with 9 bases separating them. Germline V gene lookup returns CDR1 MNHEY and CDR2 SVGAGI. DNA for the CDR3: TGTGCCAGCAGTTACAGGGGTGGCCAGCCCCAGCATTTT. Protein sequence: CASSYRGGQPQHF.

Comment on this clone: This same CDR3 is encoded by further DNA sequences in the sample. The chain uses TRBV28 and TRBJ2-7; D gene ambiguous. Germline CDR1 is MDHEN and CDR2 is SYDVKM. Deletions cut 5 bases from V and 2 bases from J, with 7 bases between. The length of the CDR3 is 12 residues. Here the CDR3 reads CASSPATYEQYF. CDR3 bases: TGTGCCAGCAGTCCCGCAACCTACGAGCAGTACTTC.

The V gene is TRBV18, the J gene TRBJ2-1, with D maybe TRBD1 (6 bases). Deletions cut 8 bases from V and 3 bases from J, with 14 bases between. This CDR3 contains 14 residues. Germline V gene lookup returns CDR1 KGHSH and CDR2 LQKENI. The CDR3 loop is CASGDRLDYNEQFF. The CDR3 nucleotides read TGTGCCAGCGGTGACAGGTTGGACTACAATGAGCAGTTCTTC.

The chain combines TRBV30 with TRBJ2-1; 7 bases fit TRBD2. V was clipped by 7 bases and J by 7 bases; unmatched bases: 13. The CDR3 sequence is 14 residues long. Germline-derived CDR1 and CDR2 are GTSNPN and SVGIG (reference sequence). CDR3 nucleotide sequence: TGTGCCTCCGTTAGCAGCGGGGCTGGGAATGAGCAGTTCTTC. Translation: CASVSSGAGNEQFF.

The gene calls are TRBV5-1 and TRBJ2-2; 7 positions agree with TRBD1. Losses at the gene ends were 9 bases for V and 5 bases for J; bases not matched to a gene: 10. Germline loops: CDR1 SGHRS, CDR2 YFSETQ. This CDR3 spans 14 amino acids. Written as DNA, the CDR3 is TGCGCCACAGGACGGACAGGTGAAACCGGGGAGCTGTTTTTT. Protein: CATGRTGETGELFF. Based on the CDR3 plus reference TRBV5-1 and TRBJ2-2, the full variable domain is KAGVTQTPRYLIKTRGQQVTLSCSPISGHRSVSWYQQTPGQGLQFLFEYFSETQRNKGNFPGRFSGRQFSNSRSEMNVSTLELGDSALYLCATGRTGETGELFFGEGSRLTVL.

Notes on this clone: This CDR3 is also generated by other DNA sequences in the sample. This chain connects TRBV9 to TRBJ2-7; 11 nucleotides line up with TRBD2. The CDR3 extends over 14 amino acids. The germline V gene has CDR1 SGDLS and CDR2 YYNGEE. The V and J ends lost 0 bases and 4 bases, in that order; junction bases with no gene match: 0. Here the CDR3 reads CASSVGLAGYEQYF. CDR3 in DNA: TGTGCCAGCAGCGTAGGACTAGCGGGGTACGAGCAGTACTTC.

V usage is TRBV7-4 and J usage is TRBJ2-7; D is perhaps TRBD1 (7 bases). V was cut by 3 bases and J by 0 bases, with 12 bases left in between. The germline V gene encodes CDR1 SGHVT and CDR2 SQSDAQ. This CDR3 is built from 15 residues. CDR3 nucleotides: TGTGCCAGCAGCTTTACAGGGGACTGCTCCTACGAGCAGTACTTC. Its translation: CASSFTGDCSYEQYF.

The CDR3 sequence: CASSDSLYNEQFF. CDR3 in DNA: TGCGCCAGCAGCGACAGCCTCTACAATGAGCAGTTCTTC. V is TRBV5-1 and J is TRBJ2-1; a weak D match, TRBD1 (5 bases). The CDR3 has 13 residues. The germline V gene encodes CDR1 SGHRS and CDR2 YFSETQ. V lost 4 bases to trimming and J lost 3 bases, with 8 bases between them.

Concerning this clone: The sample contains more than one DNA sequence encoding this CDR3. V usage is TRBV7-9 and J usage is TRBJ2-3, with D hard to call. The ends were cut back, 4 bases at V and 2 bases at J, with 7 bases in the middle. The length of the CDR3 is 13 residues. CDR1 SEHNR and CDR2 FQNEAQ come from the germline V gene (reference sequence). The CDR3 sequence: CASSSTYTDTQYF. Here the CDR3 DNA reads TGTGCCAGCAGCTCTACTTACACAGATACGCAGTATTTT.

This sequence joins TRBV30 and TRBJ1-4; D is ambiguous. Deletions cut 3 bases from V and 5 bases from J, with 10 bases between. Germline V gene data show CDR1 as GTSNPN and CDR2 as SVGIG (reference sequence). This CDR3 has 13 residues. The CDR3 DNA is TGTGCCTGGAGGCGAAGAGGGAATGAAAAACTGTTTTTT. It encodes CAWRRRGNEKLFF.